Listed below are T cell receptor beta chains from one sample, sequenced in a study of blood T cells in healthy people across ages. TCRdb re-called the 5' RACE reads with MiXCR, one entry per CDR3 protein. This repertoire shows 650,000 or so distinct CDR3 sequences, 40% to 65% found once; its top ten account for roughly 12%. Sequencing was carried out using blood. The receptors were sampled from a woman of 80 years or more in good health. Both conserved end residues are part of each CDR3. D genes are given only for firm matches. Part of the rows lack a size; the others show once, few, many or a class for expanded clones.

NA,TRBJ2-3,NA,TRBV7-9,CASSNRDGGLTDTQYF,TGTGCCAGCAGCAACCGGGACGGAGGTCTCACAGATACGCAGTATTTT
NA,TRBJ1-2,TRBD1,TRBV29-1,CSVRTGLTWGYTF,TGCAGCGTTAGGACAGGGTTGACATGGGGCTACACCTTC
NA,TRBJ2-1,TRBD2,TRBV20-1,CSARALAGASSYNEQFF,TGCAGTGCTAGAGCTCTAGCGGGAGCGAGCTCCTACAATGAGCAGTTCTTC
NA,TRBJ2-1,TRBD2,TRBV15,CATSRVAGAEYEQFF,TGTGCCACCAGCAGAGTAGCGGGAGCGGAATATGAGCAGTTCTTC
NA,TRBJ1-2,NA,TRBV6-6,CASSSVAGGPYGYTF,TGTGCCAGCAGTTCTGTGGCTGGTGGGCCCTATGGCTACACCTTC
NA,TRBJ2-5,NA,TRBV3-1,CVSSQAPGPQETQYF,TGTGTCAGCAGCCAAGCGCCAGGGCCCCAAGAGACCCAGTACTTC
NA,TRBJ2-1,NA,TRBV20-1,CSSWDTRDPNNEQFF,TGCAGTTCATGGGACACGCGGGACCCTAACAATGAGCAGTTCTTC
many,TRBJ2-7,NA,TRBV5-1,CASSLTLNEQYF,TGCGCCAGCAGCTTAACGCTTAACGAGCAGTACTTC
NA,TRBJ2-1,NA,TRBV7-3,CASSLNGWGNGQFF,TGTGCCAGCAGCTTAAATGGATGGGGCAATGGGCAGTTCTTC
many,TRBJ2-1,TRBD1,TRBV7-3,CASSSGQGTYNEQFF,TGTGCCAGCAGCTCGGGACAGGGCACCTACAATGAGCAGTTCTTC
NA,TRBJ2-1,TRBD2,TRBV20-1,CSANSGGEQFF,TGCAGTGCCAATAGCGGGGGAGAGCAGTTCTTC
NA,TRBJ1-1,NA,TRBV5-1,CASSLGTPSTEAFF,TGCGCCAGCAGCTTGGGGACACCGAGCACTGAAGCTTTCTTT
NA,TRBJ1-2,NA,TRBV6-2/TRBV6-3,CASTTGGYGYTF,TGTGCCAGCACCACTGGAGGCTATGGCTACACCTTC
NA,TRBJ2-1,TRBD2,TRBV15,CATSSLAGGYNEQFF,TGTGCCACCAGCAGCCTAGCGGGGGGGTACAATGAGCAGTTCTTC
NA,TRBJ1-3,NA,TRBV6-5,CASSSGYSGNTIYF,TGTGCCAGCAGTTCAGGGTACTCCGGAAACACCATATATTTT
NA,TRBJ2-7,NA,TRBV4-3,CASSQDSGLTYEQYF,TGCGCCAGCAGCCAAGACAGTGGATTAACCTACGAGCAGTACTTC
NA,TRBJ2-7,TRBD2,TRBV7-2,CASSLAGSSGGIYEQYF,TGTGCCAGCAGCTTAGCGGGGTCTAGCGGGGGGATCTACGAGCAGTACTTC
NA,TRBJ2-3,NA,TRBV12-3/TRBV12-4,CASRLRSKTDTQYF,TGTGCCAGCAGGCTGAGGAGTAAAACAGATACGCAGTATTTT
NA,TRBJ2-7,NA,TRBV3-1,CASSPGLTLSYEQYF,TGTGCCAGCAGCCCAGGACTAACCCTCTCCTACGAGCAGTACTTC
NA,TRBJ2-1,NA,TRBV12-3/TRBV12-4,CASATGANEQFF,TGTGCCAGCGCCACGGGGGCGAATGAGCAGTTCTTC
many,TRBJ2-1,TRBD2,TRBV5-5,CASSLRAPGWVAGNNEQFF,TGTGCCAGCAGCTTGCGGGCCCCTGGGTGGGTAGCGGGGAACAATGAGCAGTTCTTC
many,TRBJ2-5,NA,TRBV20-1,CSAWWETQYF,TGCAGTGCTTGGTGGGAGACCCAGTACTTC
many,TRBJ2-3,TRBD2,TRBV7-2,CASSLGILAGGRGDTQYF,TGTGCCAGCAGCTTGGGAATACTAGCGGGAGGCCGGGGAGATACGCAGTATTTT
NA,TRBJ2-3,NA,TRBV12-3/TRBV12-4,CASSRWSTSTDTQYF,TGTGCCAGCAGCCGCTGGAGTACTAGCACAGATACGCAGTATTTT
many,TRBJ1-2,NA,TRBV29-1,CSGGPSQAYGYTF,TGCAGCGGGGGGCCGTCTCAGGCCTATGGCTACACCTTC
once,TRBJ2-7,NA,TRBV15,CATSSLADEQYF,TGTGCCACCAGCAGCCTTGCGGACGAGCAGTACTTC
NA,TRBJ1-4,TRBD1,TRBV30,CAWNDPGQGGEKLFF,TGTGCCTGGAACGACCCGGGACAGGGTGGCGAAAAACTGTTTTTT
NA,TRBJ2-1,TRBD2,TRBV29-1,CSVERRLAGGNEQFF,TGCAGCGTTGAACGAAGACTAGCGGGAGGCAATGAGCAGTTCTTC
NA,TRBJ1-1,NA,TRBV20-1,CSARRHTEAFF,TGCAGTGCTAGGCGCCACACTGAAGCTTTCTTT
many,TRBJ1-1,NA,TRBV7-9,CASSFSGANTEAFF,TGTGCCAGCAGCTTCTCTGGGGCGAACACTGAAGCTTTCTTT
NA,TRBJ1-5,NA,TRBV4-2,CASSQLQGFRPQHF,TGTGCCAGCAGCCAACTACAGGGATTTAGGCCCCAGCATTTT
many,TRBJ2-3,TRBD2,TRBV20-1,CSARDSGGGPTDTQYF,TGCAGTGCTAGAGATTCCGGGGGGGGCCCTACAGATACGCAGTATTTT
many,TRBJ2-1,NA,TRBV20-1,CSASVAGFYNEQFF,TGCAGTGCCTCGGTAGCCGGATTCTACAATGAGCAGTTCTTC
many,TRBJ2-7,NA,TRBV10-3,CATTQASYEQYF,TGTGCCACCACACAGGCCTCCTACGAGCAGTACTTC
NA,TRBJ2-2,NA,TRBV6-5,CAGAAQGLTGELFF,TGTGCCGGCGCAGCACAGGGCTTGACCGGGGAGCTGTTTTTT
few,TRBJ2-3,NA,TRBV5-1,CASSLGSRTTDTQYF,TGCGCCAGCAGCTTGGGTAGTAGAACCACAGATACGCAGTATTTT
NA,TRBJ2-3,TRBD2,TRBV6-6,CASSAGTSIDTQYF,TGTGCCAGCAGTGCCGGGACTAGCATAGATACGCAGTATTTT
few,TRBJ2-7,NA,TRBV12-3/TRBV12-4,CASSDPSYEQYF,TGTGCCAGCAGTGATCCCTCCTACGAGCAGTACTTC
NA,TRBJ2-5,TRBD2,TRBV28,CATCSGRGANEQYF,TGTGCCACCTGTAGCGGGAGGGGGGCCAATGAGCAGTACTTC
few,TRBJ2-7,NA,TRBV9,CASSVEWVSYNEQYF,TGTGCCAGCAGCGTAGAGTGGGTCTCCTACAATGAGCAGTACTTC
NA,TRBJ1-2,TRBD1,TRBV5-1,CASSLNRGGGYTF,TGCGCCAGCAGCTTGAACAGGGGAGGGGGCTACACCTTC
NA,TRBJ2-1,TRBD2,TRBV7-2,CASSLVGGGSYNEQFF,TGTGCCAGCAGCTTAGTGGGGGGGGGCTCCTACAATGAGCAGTTCTTC
many,TRBJ2-1,NA,TRBV15,CATSRALAAINEQFF,TGTGCCACCAGCAGAGCCCTCGCGGCCATCAATGAGCAGTTCTTC
many,TRBJ2-3,NA,TRBV9,CASSVVWKAPSTDTQYF,TGTGCCAGCAGCGTAGTCTGGAAAGCTCCTAGCACAGATACGCAGTATTTT
many,TRBJ2-1,TRBD1,TRBV5-1,CASSLVPGTGYNEQFF,TGCGCCAGCAGCTTGGTACCCGGGACAGGGTACAATGAGCAGTTCTTC